The 29 T cell receptor beta chains presented below share a single source sample, sequenced in a study of T cell responses to AZD1222 COVID-19 vaccine. The data were produced by immunoSEQ multiplex PCR, yet TCRdb's version contains in-frame clones alone and is incomplete. The repertoire has some 79,000 clones, approximately 85% of them found once; the top ten carry around an eighth. The sequencing here drew on peripheral blood, taken 28 days after the second AZD1222 dose. Receptor source: an adult who received the AZD1222 COVID-19 vaccine.

The chain couples TRBV19 to TRBJ1-2; no clear D gene. This CDR3 comprises 14 residues. V was trimmed by 1 base and J by 4 bases, leaving 10 bases between them. The V gene's germline CDR1 is LNHDA and CDR2 SQIVND (reference sequence). DNA of the CDR3: TGTGCCAGTAGTATAGGGGAGGGCATCTATGGCTACACCTTC. It specifies CASSIGEGIYGYTF.

The chain uses TRBV5-8 and TRBJ1-1; 8 bases match TRBD1. This CDR3 is 14 amino acids long. Germline V gives CDR1 SGHTS, CDR2 YDEGEE. V shed 1 base, J shed 4 bases, and the junction held 3 bases outside the gene matches. In DNA form, the CDR3 reads TGTGCCAGCAGCTTGACCACAGGGGGCACTGAAGCTTTCTTT. Translation: CASSLTTGGTEAFF.

This clone was seen once. This chain links TRBV19 with TRBJ1-5; the D gene is possibly TRBD1 (6 bases). V was pared by 6 bases and J by 2 bases, with 11 bases between. The V gene's germline CDR1 is LNHDA and CDR2 SQIVND (reference sequence). The CDR3 is 14 residues long. CDR3 sequence reads: CASSRTVRNQPQHF. The CDR3 bases are TGTGCCAGTAGCCGGACAGTTCGCAATCAGCCCCAGCATTTT.

The gene calls are TRBV10-3 and TRBJ1-2; D is perhaps TRBD1 (5 bases). CDR1 and CDR2 from the germline V gene are ENHRY and SYGVKD. The CDR3 is made up of 15 amino acids. Trimming left V 0 bases short and J 8 bases short, with 16 bases between. In DNA form, the CDR3 reads TGTGCCATCAGTGAGTCGAGGCAGGGTCTTCAGGGCTACACCTTC. It is translated as CAISESRQGLQGYTF.

The rearrangement joins TRBV19 to TRBJ1-1; 7 bases align to TRBD1. The CDR3 is 14 residues long. The germline V gene has CDR1 LNHDA and CDR2 SQIVND (reference sequence). The V gene end was trimmed by 6 bases and the J gene end by 0 bases; junction bases not matched to a gene: 4. CDR3 nucleotide sequence: TGTGCCAGTAGGGCGGGACAGATGAACACTGAAGCTTTCTTT. This sequence encodes CASRAGQMNTEAFF.

This chain links TRBV12-3 or TRBV12-4 with TRBJ1-1; 8 bases are a match to TRBD1. The length of the CDR3 is 13 residues. V was clipped by 8 bases and J by 2 bases; unmatched bases: 4. The CDR3 spells CASGQGYNTEAFF. In nucleotides, the CDR3 is TGTGCCAGCGGACAGGGTTACAACACTGAAGCTTTCTTT.

This clone was picked up one time. The chain has TRBV15 and TRBJ2-1, with 9 bases matching TRBD1. Germline CDR1 is LNHNV and CDR2 is YYDKDF (reference sequence). The CDR3 sequence is 14 residues long. V lost 3 bases, J lost 11 bases, and 8 bases stayed unmatched. CDR3 sequence reads: CATSSRTGGAQQFF. The CDR3 DNA reads TGTGCCACCAGCAGCCGTACAGGGGGCGCGCAGCAGTTCTTC.

This chain joins TRBV29-1 and TRBJ2-2; D is perhaps TRBD2 (5 bases). Between the trimmed V and J ends, which lost 5 bases and 4 bases, there was a span of 11 bases. The CDR3 loop spans 13 amino acids. Looked up from germline, CDR1 is SQVTM and CDR2 is ANQGSEA. CDR3 sequence reads: CSVKRVGTGELFF. In nucleotides, the CDR3 is TGCAGCGTTAAGAGGGTGGGCACCGGGGAGCTGTTTTTT.

This chain joins TRBV4-3 and TRBJ2-1; D gene uncertain. CDR1 LGHNA and CDR2 YSLEER come from the germline V gene. V was trimmed by 0 bases and J by 7 bases, leaving 19 bases between them. The CDR3 sequence is 17 residues long. Here the CDR3 DNA reads TGCGCCAGCAGCCAAGAGTCGGCGACCGCCGCTTCGAATGAGCAGTTCTTC. The encoded protein is CASSQESATAASNEQFF.

The V gene is TRBV7-9, the J gene TRBJ1-2; D might be TRBD1 (6 bases). The CDR3 has 11 amino acids. The V gene lost 8 bases and the J gene lost 5 bases, with 9 bases spanning the gap. Germline V gene lookup returns CDR1 SEHNR and CDR2 FQNEAQ (reference sequence). CDR3 in amino acids: CASSRGYGYTF. CDR3 DNA: TGTGCCAGCTCCAGGGGATATGGCTACACCTTC.

The count of this clone is one. The chain is built from TRBV6-6 and TRBJ1-1; D perhaps matches TRBD1 (6 bases). The CDR3 loop spans 15 amino acids. Germline V lookup: CDR1 MNHNY, CDR2 SVGAGI (reference sequence). Trimming cost V 6 bases and J 1 base, with 15 bases left between them. Written as DNA, the CDR3 is TGTGCCAGCAGCAAGGACAGCCTAAAGAACACTGAAGCTTTCTTT. Protein: CASSKDSLKNTEAFF.

The V call is TRBV7-2, the J call TRBJ1-1; a possible D gene is TRBD1 (6 bases). V dropped 4 bases and J dropped 0 bases, with 21 bases sitting between them. CDR3 length equals 18 residues. The germline V gene encodes CDR1 SGHTA and CDR2 FQGNSA. CDR3 protein: CASSSGAGQRYLNTEAFF. The CDR3 DNA reads TGTGCCAGCAGCTCAGGAGCCGGACAGCGATACCTGAACACTGAAGCTTTCTTT.

V and J are TRBV11-2 and TRBJ2-5; unclear D gene. The CDR3 totals 11 residues. Deletions cut 5 bases from V and 2 bases from J, with 3 bases between. Germline values: CDR1 SGHAT, CDR2 FQNNGV. The CDR3 region is CASSPQETQYF. The CDR3 nucleotides read TGTGCCAGCAGCCCTCAAGAGACCCAGTACTTC.

J is TRBJ1-2 and V is TRBV7-3; 7 bases line up with TRBD1. Germline CDR1 reads SGHTA; CDR2 reads FQGTGA. The CDR3 runs to 16 residues. Trimming removed 0 bases from V and 3 bases from J; junction bases left unmatched: 7. The CDR3 region is CASSLTGGRGDYGYTF. CDR3 nucleotides: TGTGCCAGCAGCTTAACAGGGGGCCGAGGGGACTATGGCTACACCTTC.

The rearrangement uses TRBV5-1 and TRBJ2-5; D perhaps matches TRBD2 (5 bases). This CDR3 comprises 16 residues. Deletions cut 0 bases from V and 1 base from J, with 13 bases between. The germline CDR1 and CDR2 sequences are SGHRS and YFSETQ. The CDR3 DNA is TGCGCCAGCAGCTTGGCCCGACTAAGTGGCCAAGAGACCCAGTACTTC. This sequence encodes CASSLARLSGQETQYF.

J is TRBJ1-6 and V is TRBV25-1; no clear D. Germline V CDR1 and CDR2: MGHDK, SYGVNS. Trimming left V 6 bases short and J 7 bases short, with 13 bases between. The CDR3 spans 14 residues. The CDR3 here is CASRMETANSPLHF. CDR3 DNA sequence: TGTGCCAGCAGAATGGAGACGGCCAATTCACCCCTCCACTTT.

CDR3 DNA sequence: TGTGCCAGCAGCGTAGGGGAAAATCAGCCCCAGCATTTT. This gives the protein CASSVGENQPQHF. This chain joins TRBV9 and TRBJ1-5, with D unclear. The CDR3 spans 13 residues. The germline V gene has CDR1 SGDLS and CDR2 YYNGEE. With 0 bases removed from V and 4 bases from J, the gap between germline ends came to 5 bases.

The CDR3 DNA reads as TGTGCCAGCAGCGTAGGTCCGGAACCCTACAATGAGCAGTTCTTC. It yields the protein CASSVGPEPYNEQFF. This chain connects TRBV9 to TRBJ2-1; D gene uncertain. The CDR3 has 15 residues. CDR1 and CDR2 from the germline V gene are SGDLS and YYNGEE. V was shortened by 0 bases and J by 2 bases, with 9 bases between the two germline ends. The variable domain in full, with the rest retrieved from reference TRBV9 and TRBJ2-1, is DSGVTQTPKHLITATGQRVTLRCSPRSGDLSVYWYQQSLDQGLQFLIQYYNGEERAKGNILERFSAQQFPDLHSELNLSSLELGDSALYFCASSVGPEPYNEQFFGPGTRLTVL.

The chain links TRBV6-5 to TRBJ1-2; 10 bases line up with TRBD1. Trimming took 0 bases from V and 7 from J; bases not matched to a gene: 5. The germline CDR1 and CDR2 sequences are MNHEY and SVGAGI. The length of the CDR3 is 15 residues. The CDR3 loop reads CASSYSGDRGLGYTF. Here the CDR3 DNA reads TGTGCCAGCAGTTACTCTGGCGACAGGGGGCTTGGCTACACCTTC.

The gene calls are TRBV7-7 and TRBJ2-1, with 9 bases lining up with TRBD2. This CDR3 is 16 amino acids long. The junction had 8 bases not matched to a gene; V was cut back by 5 bases and J by 3 bases. Germline CDR1 is SSHAT and CDR2 is FNYEAQ (reference sequence). The DNA of the CDR3 is TGTGCCAGCAGCAAAATCTGGACTAGCGTCTACAATGAGCAGTTCTTC. It yields the protein CASSKIWTSVYNEQFF. Full variable domain (rest looked up from reference TRBV7-7 and TRBJ2-1): GAGVSQSPRYKVTKRGQDVTLRCDPISSHATLYWYQQALGQGPEFLTYFNYEAQPDKSGLPSDRFSAERPEGSISTLTIQRTEQRDSAMYRCASSKIWTSVYNEQFFGPGTRLTVL.

This clone was picked up a small number of times. V usage is TRBV24-1 and J usage is TRBJ1-1; D possibly corresponds to TRBD1 (6 bases). This CDR3 region has 15 residues. From germline, CDR1 is KGHDR and CDR2 SFDVKD. V lost 7 bases and J lost 6, with 20 bases in between. Here the CDR3 DNA reads TGTGCCACCAGCCCTGGGTCAGGGGTACGCCCTGAAGCTTTCTTT. Translation: CATSPGSGVRPEAFF.

The V gene is TRBV28, the J gene TRBJ2-1; TRBD1 or TRBD2 may be the D gene (5 bases each). The CDR3 has 15 amino acids. V lost 5 bases, J lost 2 bases, and 13 bases lay in between. CDR1 and CDR2 (germline): MDHEN, SYDVKM. CDR3 protein: CASSLASGPYNEQFF. DNA for the CDR3: TGTGCCAGCAGTCTTGCGTCGGGGCCCTACAATGAGCAGTTCTTC.

V and J are TRBV30 and TRBJ1-4, with a tentative D call TRBD1 (6 bases). CDR3 length: 15 amino acids. Trimming removed 0 bases from V and 7 bases from J, with 15 bases in between. Germline loops: CDR1 GTSNPN, CDR2 SVGIG (reference sequence). In DNA, the CDR3 is TGTGCCTGGAGTGTAGGACAGTCGACAGGTGAAAAACTGTTTTTT. Protein: CAWSVGQSTGEKLFF.

V gene TRBV4-3 combines with J gene TRBJ2-1, with unresolved D. This CDR3 region has 17 residues. Between the trimmed V and J ends, which lost 0 bases and 0 bases, there was a span of 12 bases. Germline lookup yields CDR1 LGHNA and CDR2 YSLEER. The CDR3 DNA reads TGCGCCAGCAGCCAAGATGGGGTCGGTCGCTCCTACAATGAGCAGTTCTTC. This gives the protein CASSQDGVGRSYNEQFF.

The V gene is TRBV7-9, the J gene TRBJ2-7; 7 bases match TRBD1. The CDR3 is made up of 15 amino acids. The V gene's germline CDR1 is SEHNR and CDR2 FQNEAQ (reference sequence). The trim removed 3 bases at V and 1 base at J, leaving 6 bases unmatched. The CDR3 bases are TGTGCCAGCAGCTTGGCCGGGACAGCTTCCTACGAGCAGTACTTC. It translates to CASSLAGTASYEQYF.

CDR3 coding DNA: TGTGCCAGCACAGGGATGGCGAACCTCCCTTTAGGTGGCTACACCTTC. Amino acids: CASTGMANLPLGGYTF. V gene TRBV7-9 combines with J gene TRBJ1-2; D might be TRBD1 (5 bases). The ends were cut back, 7 bases at V and 7 bases at J, with 25 bases in the middle. The CDR3 has 16 residues. Germline CDR1 SEHNR, CDR2 FQNEAQ (reference sequence).

The V and J genes are TRBV2 and TRBJ2-2; no clear D. Germline V gene sequence: CDR1 SNHLY, CDR2 FYNNEI. V lost 7 bases and J 6 bases, leaving 9 bases between the germline ends. There are 12 residues in the CDR3. CDR3 sequence (DNA): TGTGCCAGCAAAGGATCCGCCGGGGAGCTGTTTTTT. Amino acid sequence: CASKGSAGELFF.

The rearrangement uses TRBV11-2 and TRBJ2-1, with D tentatively TRBD1 or TRBD2 (5 bases each). Germline lookup yields CDR1 SGHAT and CDR2 FQNNGV. The CDR3 sequence is 13 residues long. Trimming cost V 5 bases and J 6 bases, with 11 bases left between them. This CDR3 reads CASSPRDLNEQFF. The DNA of the CDR3 is TGTGCCAGCAGCCCTAGGGACCTCAATGAGCAGTTCTTC.

This clone was observed once. The V call is TRBV3-1 (or the pseudogene TRBV3-2), the J call TRBJ1-2, with unresolved D. Trimming pared 4 bases from V and 2 bases from J, leaving 11 bases between. Germline V gene lookup returns CDR1 LGHDT and CDR2 YNNKEL (reference sequence). The CDR3 loop spans 14 amino acids. CDR3 DNA sequence: TGTGCCAGCAGCCTCAATTTACTAAACTATGGCTACACCTTC. This encodes CASSLNLLNYGYTF.